These T cell receptor beta chains were read from a single sample in a study of identical twins' blood T cells. TCRdb used MiXCR to reprocess the 5' RACE reads, holding one entry per CDR3 protein. The sample yields roughly 340,000 distinct CDR3 sequences, about 28% seen once. The sequencing input was PBMCs. The receptors originated from a woman aged 18 to 49 in good health. Each CDR3 is given with its conserved first and last residue. Each record gives: V gene, J gene, clone size, D gene, CDR3 length, CDR3 DNA, CDR3 protein. The D gene is left open where the match is weak. Rows may omit the clone size; those that give it use once, few, many or a size class.

V gene: TRBV5-1; J gene: TRBJ1-1; clone size: -; D gene: -; CDR3 length: 14; CDR3 DNA: TGCGCCAGCTCGAATGGTACTCGTGCCACTGAAGCTTTCTTT; CDR3 protein: CASSNGTRATEAFF
V gene: TRBV2; J gene: TRBJ1-1; clone size: few; D gene: TRBD1; CDR3 length: 14; CDR3 DNA: TGTGCCAGCAGGCTGGACAGGGAAGGGACTGAAGCTTTCTTT; CDR3 protein: CASRLDREGTEAFF
V gene: TRBV6-5; J gene: TRBJ1-1; clone size: -; D gene: -; CDR3 length: 15; CDR3 DNA: TGTGCCAGCAGTTCTGGGACAATTCGGGGAACTGAAGCTTTCTTT; CDR3 protein: CASSSGTIRGTEAFF
V gene: TRBV19; J gene: TRBJ1-2; clone size: -; D gene: -; CDR3 length: 10; CDR3 DNA: TGTGCCAGTAGTGGCGAAGGCTACAGCTTC; CDR3 protein: CASSGEGYSF
V gene: TRBV18; J gene: TRBJ2-1; clone size: -; D gene: -; CDR3 length: 14; CDR3 DNA: TGTGCCAGCTCACCACGGGCCGGATTCAATGAGCAGTTCTTC; CDR3 protein: CASSPRAGFNEQFF
V gene: TRBV12-3/TRBV12-4; J gene: TRBJ2-1; clone size: few; D gene: TRBD2; CDR3 length: 14; CDR3 DNA: TGTGCCAGCGGGTTTAGCGGGGGGGGGAATGAGCAGTTCTTC; CDR3 protein: CASGFSGGGNEQFF
V gene: TRBV6-2/TRBV6-3; J gene: TRBJ2-1; clone size: -; D gene: -; CDR3 length: 12; CDR3 DNA: TGTGCCACAACGGACTTCTACAATGAGCAGTTCTTC; CDR3 protein: CATTDFYNEQFF
V gene: TRBV6-6; J gene: TRBJ2-2; clone size: -; D gene: -; CDR3 length: 18; CDR3 DNA: TGTGCCAGCAAGTTTCGGCAAACCGGGACAAGACTAACCGGGGAGCTGTTTTTT; CDR3 protein: CASKFRQTGTRLTGELFF
V gene: TRBV6-5; J gene: TRBJ2-1; clone size: -; D gene: -; CDR3 length: 12; CDR3 DNA: TGTGCCAGCCAGGACGGCTACAATGAGCAGTTCTTC; CDR3 protein: CASQDGYNEQFF
V gene: TRBV29-1; J gene: TRBJ2-1; clone size: -; D gene: -; CDR3 length: 16; CDR3 DNA: TGCAGCGTTGAGAAAGGGACACGGAGCTCCTACAATGAGCAGTTCTTC; CDR3 protein: CSVEKGTRSSYNEQFF
V gene: TRBV4-3; J gene: TRBJ1-2; clone size: -; D gene: -; CDR3 length: 15; CDR3 DNA: TGCGCCAGCAGCCAAGCTCCCAAGGGAAACTATGGCTACACCTTC; CDR3 protein: CASSQAPKGNYGYTF
V gene: TRBV7-9; J gene: TRBJ1-2; clone size: few; D gene: TRBD1; CDR3 length: 15; CDR3 DNA: TGTGCCAGCAGCTTAATAGGGACAGGTTACTATGGCTACACCTTC; CDR3 protein: CASSLIGTGYYGYTF
V gene: TRBV12-3/TRBV12-4; J gene: TRBJ1-2; clone size: -; D gene: TRBD1; CDR3 length: 13; CDR3 DNA: TGTGCCAGCAGCGGACAGGGAAACTATGGCTACACCTTC; CDR3 protein: CASSGQGNYGYTF